This T cell receptor (beta chain) was captured in a study of blood T cell repertoires in COVID-19. Study summary: COVID-19 samples, acute and convalescent, were from the United States, Italy and Spain. The analysed material was cDNA or gDNA that came from T cells, B-cell-depleted T cells, or PBMCs.

Authors' methods: Quantification of nucleated cells was approximated via reference gene primer amplification. Sequencing used immunoSEQ multiplex PCR; TCRdb keeps in-frame clones, though not all of them. The DNA was the basis for D and trimming; V, J and clone size are from that table. In the table there are 300,000 to 400,000 clones, around 83% of which are singletons. This clone was counted between two and nine times. The sequence came from a man aged 30 to 45 with active or convalescent COVID-19. The sample consisted of peripheral blood.

The CDR3 reads CASSPRERQAYEQYF. Written as DNA, the CDR3 is TGTGCCAGCAGCCCCCGGGAGCGACAAGCCTACGAGCAGTACTTC. The chain carries TRBV9 and TRBJ2-7, with D possibly matching TRBD2 (6 bases). V was pared by 4 bases and J by 2 bases, with 16 bases between. CDR1 SGDLS and CDR2 YYNGEE come from the germline V gene. The CDR3 has 15 residues.